These 26 T cell receptor beta chains came from one sample sequenced in a study of blood T cell repertoires in COVID-19. The data were produced by immunoSEQ multiplex PCR, yet TCRdb's version contains in-frame clones alone and is incomplete. This table has approximately 170,000 clones, 70% to 90% appearing once. The sequenced sample was peripheral blood. The receptor source for this set is a man aged 40-49 years who had recovered from COVID-19.

Comment on this clone: Mismatch with germline at one junction end may stem from a read error. The chain couples TRBV10-3 to TRBJ2-2; 11 nucleotides line up with TRBD2. CDR1 and CDR2 from the germline V gene are ENHRY and SYGVKD. The CDR3 covers 15 residues. CDR3 sequence: CAIGDLAGGPGELFF. The CDR3 coding sequence is TGTGCCATCGGTGATTTAGCGGGAGGGCCCGGGGAGCTGTTTTTT.

The rearrangement uses TRBV11-2 and TRBJ2-1; a weak D match, TRBD1 (6 bases). The CDR3 is made up of 14 amino acids. Looked up from germline, CDR1 is SGHAT and CDR2 is FQNNGV. V shed 5 bases and J shed 2 bases, with 10 bases lying between them. The DNA of the CDR3 is TGTGCCAGCAGCCCCCGGACAGCCTACAATGAGCAGTTCTTC. This encodes CASSPRTAYNEQFF.

This clone was picked up one time. The chain carries TRBV7-6 and TRBJ2-3; 7 nucleotides match TRBD2. V trimming: 6 bases; J trimming: 2 bases; junction bases outside the gene matches: 8. Germline CDR1 is SGHVS and CDR2 is FNYEAQ. The CDR3 loop spans 15 amino acids. Here the CDR3 reads CASRPLAVITDTQYF. The CDR3 DNA reads as TGTGCCAGCAGACCTCTAGCGGTGATCACAGATACGCAGTATTTT.

This clone was picked up a small number of times. This chain links TRBV5-6 with TRBJ2-3; possible D gene TRBD1, 6 bases. There are 14 residues in the CDR3. V lost 4 bases and J lost 5, with 14 bases in between. The germline gives CDR1 SGHDT, CDR2 YYEEEE. Here the CDR3 reads CASSTTGGGDTQYF. The CDR3 coding sequence is TGTGCCAGCAGCACGACAGGTGGTGGAGATACGCAGTATTTT.

This sequence joins TRBV19 and TRBJ2-5, with 11 bases lining up with TRBD2. The CDR3 has 16 amino acids. The V gene end was trimmed by 0 bases and the J gene end by 4 bases; junction bases not matched to a gene: 4. The germline V gene has CDR1 LNHDA and CDR2 SQIVND (reference sequence). The CDR3 spells CASSIDGTSGLETQYF. The DNA for the CDR3 is TGTGCCAGTAGTATAGACGGGACTAGCGGACTAGAGACCCAGTACTTC.

There are a few counts of this clone. This sequence joins TRBV6-1 and TRBJ2-7; a weak D match, TRBD2 (5 bases). The germline V gene has CDR1 MNHNS and CDR2 SASEGT. V was pared by 2 bases and J by 9 bases, with 11 bases between. The CDR3 sequence is 12 residues long. For the CDR3, the DNA is TGTGCCAGCAGTGAATTGCGGGTTTGGCAGTACTTC. Protein sequence: CASSELRVWQYF.

This chain connects TRBV28 to TRBJ2-3, with a weak D call TRBD2 (5 bases). V lost 1 base, J lost 1 base, and 9 bases lay in between. Germline CDR1 and CDR2: MDHEN and SYDVKM. The CDR3 length is 15 residues. Here the CDR3 DNA reads TGTGCCAGCAGTTTATACGGGGTTGGCACAGATACGCAGTATTTT. Translation gives CASSLYGVGTDTQYF.

This sequence joins TRBV29-1 and TRBJ1-2; D unclear. This CDR3 has 11 residues. V lost 4 bases, J lost 0 bases, and 3 bases lay in between. Germline lookup yields CDR1 SQVTM and CDR2 ANQGSEA. CDR3 region: CSVVTNYGYTF. The DNA for the CDR3 is TGCAGCGTTGTTACTAACTATGGCTACACCTTC.

The rearrangement links TRBV3-1 (or the pseudogene TRBV3-2) to TRBJ2-2, with TRBD1 as a possible D gene (5 bases). This CDR3 contains 15 residues. Germline CDR1 and CDR2: LGHDT and YNNKEL (reference sequence). The V and J ends lost 4 bases and 4 bases respectively, with 13 bases between them. The CDR3 coding sequence is TGTGCCAGCAGCCTGGGTCAGGGAAGCACCGGGGAGCTGTTTTTT. This gives the protein CASSLGQGSTGELFF.

This clone occurred a few times. V is TRBV6-5 and J is TRBJ2-7, with 8 bases lining up with TRBD2. The V gene's germline CDR1 is MNHEY and CDR2 SVGAGI. The V segment lost 8 bases and the J segment 2 bases; nucleotides outside the gene matches: 8. This CDR3 has 14 amino acids. CDR3 bases: TGTGCCAGCTCCCCCGGGGGGGGCCCCTACGAGCAGTACTTC. Protein: CASSPGGGPYEQYF.

The chain carries TRBV2 and TRBJ2-1; 7 bases are shared with TRBD1. Trimming removed 5 bases from V and 6 bases from J; junction bases left unmatched: 4. Germline V gene sequence: CDR1 SNHLY, CDR2 FYNNEI. CDR3 length: 13 amino acids. Here the CDR3 DNA reads TGTGCCAGCAGTCAACAGGGGTTCAATGAGCAGTTCTTC. This gives the protein CASSQQGFNEQFF.

The rearrangement joins TRBV6-4 to TRBJ2-3; 7 bases line up with TRBD2. Germline values: CDR1 MRHNA, CDR2 SNTAGT. V shed 4 bases and J 1 base; nucleotides not matched to a gene: 5. The length of the CDR3 is 15 residues. CDR3 region: CASSASTSGTDTQYF. In nucleotides, the CDR3 is TGTGCCAGCAGTGCTTCCACTAGCGGCACAGATACGCAGTATTTT.

The CDR3 DNA sequence: TGTGCCAGCAGCACAGGGGGCCCTGGAAACACCATATATTTT. Translating it yields CASSTGGPGNTIYF. V gene TRBV27 combines with J gene TRBJ1-3; 9 nucleotides agree with TRBD1. V gave up 6 bases and J gave up 2 bases; unmatched junction bases: 2. This CDR3 is 14 amino acids long. The germline gives CDR1 MNHEY, CDR2 SMNVEV (reference sequence).

DNA of the CDR3: TGTGCCAGCTCCCCGGACAGGGTGAACACCGGGGAGCTGTTTTTT. It specifies CASSPDRVNTGELFF. The J gene is TRBJ2-2, the V gene TRBV18; 8 nucleotides line up with TRBD1. J lost 1 base, V lost 6 bases, and 4 bases had no gene match. In germline, CDR1 is KGHSH, CDR2 LQKENI. The length of the CDR3 is 15 residues.

This rearrangement joins TRBV2 to TRBJ2-3; 11 bases line up with TRBD2. The J segment lost 6 bases and the V segment lost 7 bases, leaving 12 bases of the junction unmatched. CDR1 and CDR2 from the germline V gene are SNHLY and FYNNEI. This CDR3 comprises 16 residues. CDR3 loop: CASTLLLAGAVDTQYF. In DNA form, the CDR3 reads TGTGCCAGCACTCTGCTACTAGCGGGGGCCGTGGATACGCAGTATTTT.

This clone was observed once. The chain is built from TRBV10-3 and TRBJ2-1; 7 bases match TRBD1. Losses at the gene ends were 6 bases for V and 6 bases for J; bases not matched to a gene: 8. Germline assignment: CDR1 ENHRY and CDR2 SYGVKD. The CDR3 contains 14 residues. The CDR3 nucleotides read TGTGCCATCAGATCCGGGACAGCAGGCAATGAGCAGTTCTTC. Amino acid sequence: CAIRSGTAGNEQFF.

The gene calls are TRBV24-1 and TRBJ2-7; unclear D gene. The germline gives CDR1 KGHDR, CDR2 SFDVKD. The CDR3 spans 11 residues. V lost 9 bases, J lost 0 bases, and 5 bases lay in between. CDR3 DNA sequence: TGTGCCACCGGAGACTCCTACGAGCAGTACTTC. It specifies CATGDSYEQYF.

This clone was seen only a few times. The chain uses TRBV7-2 and TRBJ2-5, with D unclear. V lost 0 bases and J lost 2, with 7 bases in between. Germline CDR1 SGHTA, CDR2 FQGNSA. The CDR3 length is 14 residues. The CDR3 loop reads CASSLAPRQETQYF. The CDR3 DNA follows: TGTGCCAGCAGCTTAGCCCCTAGACAAGAGACCCAGTACTTC.

The chain carries TRBV10-3 and TRBJ1-1; tentative D call: TRBD1 (6 bases). Germline assignment: CDR1 ENHRY and CDR2 SYGVKD. The length of the CDR3 is 15 residues. Deletions cut 4 bases from V and 4 bases from J, with 16 bases between. The chain's CDR3 is CAISGLGGRGTEAFF. CDR3 DNA sequence: TGTGCCATCAGTGGGTTAGGGGGAAGGGGCACTGAAGCTTTCTTT.

The chain combines TRBV2 with TRBJ2-5, with TRBD2 matching over 7 bases. J lost 4 bases, V lost 9 bases, and 5 bases had no gene match. The CDR3 extends over 12 amino acids. Germline V gives CDR1 SNHLY, CDR2 FYNNEI. CDR3 DNA sequence: TGTGCCAGTTATGGGGGGGTAGAGACCCAGTACTTC. Amino acids: CASYGGVETQYF.

The table lists this clone with a count of one. The V gene is TRBV7-2, the J gene TRBJ2-1; TRBD1 aligns across 7 bases. CDR3 size: 15 residues. The germline V gene encodes CDR1 SGHTA and CDR2 FQGNSA. V gave up 1 base and J gave up 7 bases; unmatched junction bases: 7. CDR3 residues: CASSLGQGVRNEQFF. The CDR3 DNA reads TGTGCCAGCAGCTTAGGGCAGGGGGTGCGGAATGAGCAGTTCTTC.

This chain joins TRBV28 and TRBJ2-7; 7 bases match TRBD1. The CDR3 sequence is 12 residues long. CDR1 is MDHEN and CDR2 is SYDVKM in the germline V gene. After removal of 7 bases from V and 6 bases from J, the junction contained 6 bases not matched to a gene. CDR3 nucleotides: TGTGCCAGCACCGACAGGGTTGGCGAGCAGTACTTC. It yields the protein CASTDRVGEQYF.

The V and J genes are TRBV6-5 and TRBJ1-5; unclear D gene. Germline V gives CDR1 MNHEY, CDR2 SVGAGI. This CDR3 spans 15 amino acids. Trimming pared 6 bases from V and 0 bases from J, leaving 12 bases between. The CDR3 DNA reads as TGTGCCAGCAGAACAGATGCATATAGCAATCAGCCCCAGCATTTT. Its translation: CASRTDAYSNQPQHF.

The chain links TRBV11-1 to TRBJ1-6, with 11 nucleotides matching TRBD1. Germline values: CDR1 SGHAT, CDR2 FQDESV (reference sequence). The CDR3 consists of 15 residues. The J segment lost 7 bases and the V segment lost 4 bases, leaving 3 bases of the junction unmatched. Here the CDR3 reads CASSSGQGANSPLHF. CDR3 nucleotide sequence: TGTGCCAGCAGCTCCGGACAGGGGGCAAATTCACCCCTCCACTTT. The whole variable domain, filled in from reference TRBV11-1 and TRBJ1-6, reads EAEVAQSPRYKITEKSQAVAFWCDPISGHATLYWYRQILGQGPELLVQFQDESVVDDSQLPKDRFSAERLKGVDSTLKIQPAELGDSAMYLCASSSGQGANSPLHFGNGTRLTVT.

V gene TRBV5-5 combines with J gene TRBJ2-3; D perhaps matches TRBD2 (6 bases). Per the germline V gene, CDR1 is SGHKS and CDR2 is YYEKEE (reference sequence). The CDR3 loop spans 15 amino acids. The V and J ends lost 4 bases and 2 bases respectively, with 14 bases between them. CDR3 amino acids: CASSPGGRFTDTQYF. DNA of the CDR3: TGTGCCAGCAGCCCCGGAGGGCGGTTCACAGATACGCAGTATTTT.

The V and J genes are TRBV2 and TRBJ2-7; D might be TRBD1 (5 bases). This CDR3 contains 16 residues. V was shortened by 2 bases and J by 3 bases, with 17 bases between the two germline ends. Germline V CDR1 and CDR2: SNHLY, FYNNEI. CDR3 DNA: TGTGCCAGCAGTGAAACCGTGGCAGGGTCCCTCTACGAGCAGTACTTC. It translates to CASSETVAGSLYEQYF.